This T cell receptor (beta chain) was observed in a study of shared clonotypes between healthy human individuals. Study at large: Donors consisted of a couple of women and a few men between 18 and 49.

Findings and caveats of the study: Since donors were few, the genetic and exposure-history diversity represented was limited. Four donors shared roughly 5% of their naive CD4 clonotypes.

Per the original data handling: Junction-only sequences without quality scores came from ImmunoSEQ, so filtering differed. Produced via immunoSEQ multiplex PCR; TCRdb's table is partial and in-frame only. That table is the source of V, J and clone size, and D and trimming were worked out from the DNA. The sample shows 550,000 to 650,000 clones, approximately 96% of them seen only once. Naive CD8 cells, CD45RO-negative and positively selected for CCR7, excluded terminally differentiated effector memory CD45RA+ cells. Per germline, CDR1 LNHDA and CDR2 SQIVND (reference sequence). The V end was cut by 3 bases, the J end by 5 bases, with 7 bases between. CDR3 size: 12 residues. With respect to this clone: The antigen is undetermined.

This TCR derives from a woman aged 25 to 39 in good health. V is TRBV19 and J is TRBJ1-1, with unresolved D. Sequencing was performed on naive CD8+ T cells sorted from blood. CDR3: CASSISATEAFF. The CDR3 DNA sequence: TGTGCCAGTAGTATCTCAGCTACTGAAGCTTTCTTT.